The 2 T cell receptor beta chains below come from one sample, sequenced in a study of blood T cell repertoires in COVID-19. Libraries were prepared by immunoSEQ multiplex PCR; TCRdb keeps only in-frame clonotypes and omits some of them. The data show around 270,000 clones, roughly 88% seen once. Specimen: PBMCs or T cells enriched from blood (not recorded which). The source of these receptors is a woman in her thirties or forties who had been exposed to COVID-19.

The J gene is TRBJ1-5, the V gene TRBV15; 8 bases are a match to TRBD1. Germline loops: CDR1 LNHNV, CDR2 YYDKDF (reference sequence). V trimming: 3 bases; J trimming: 6 bases; junction bases outside the gene matches: 4. This CDR3 contains 14 residues. The CDR3 nucleotides are TGTGCCACCAGCAGGGACAGGGTCGGTCAGCCCCAGCATTTT. Its protein is CATSRDRVGQPQHF. Full variable domain (outside the CDR3, taken from reference TRBV15 and TRBJ1-5): DAMVIQNPRYQVTQFGKPVTLSCSQTLNHNVMYWYQQKSSQAPKLLFHYYDKDFNNEADTPDNFQSRRPNTSFCFLDIRSPGLGDTAMYLCATSRDRVGQPQHFGDGTRLSIL.

The CDR3 region is CASSPQTIANTGELFF. The CDR3 nucleotides read TGTGCCAGCAGTCCCCAGACAATCGCGAACACCGGGGAGCTGTTTTTT. The gene calls are TRBV27 and TRBJ2-2, with D unresolved. Trimming stripped 5 bases from V and 0 bases from J, with 13 bases between. CDR1 MNHEY and CDR2 SMNVEV come from the germline V gene (reference sequence). The CDR3 has 16 amino acids.